Each of the 21 T cell receptor beta chains below was sequenced from the same sample in a study of control samples from healthy donors and cancer patients. Assay used: immunoSEQ multiplex PCR; TCRdb lists only in-frame clones, some missing. The table lists about 140,000 clones, around 92% of them singletons, with 3% to 4% in the top ten. The sample was blood. The receptors shown here come from a man aged 25-45 years in good health.

This clone was observed once. The chain links TRBV7-2 to TRBJ1-5; D gene uncertain. Trimming took 3 bases from V and 4 from J, leaving 10 bases between them. Germline V gene lookup returns CDR1 SGHTA and CDR2 FQGNSA. The CDR3 is made up of 14 amino acids. This CDR3 is CASSFGGQNQPQHF. CDR3 bases: TGTGCCAGCAGCTTTGGCGGTCAAAATCAGCCCCAGCATTTT.

The chain couples TRBV7-9 to TRBJ1-1; D is undetermined. With 1 base removed from V and 3 bases from J, the gap between germline ends came to 9 bases. CDR1 and CDR2 from the germline V gene are SEHNR and FQNEAQ (reference sequence). This CDR3 region has 14 residues. CDR3 sequence (DNA): TGTGCCAGCAGCTTAGTACTCAAGGACACTGAAGCTTTCTTT. Residues: CASSLVLKDTEAFF. Variable domain in full (rest from reference TRBV7-9 and TRBJ1-1): DTGVSQNPRHKITKRGQNVTFRCDPISEHNRLYWYRQTLGQGPEFLTYFQNEAQLEKSRLLSDRFSAERPKGSFSTLEIQRTEQGDSAMYLCASSLVLKDTEAFFGQGTRLTVV.

The chain joins TRBV5-5 to TRBJ2-7; D not certain. There are 12 residues in the CDR3. Germline V gives CDR1 SGHKS, CDR2 YYEKEE (reference sequence). V was cut by 0 bases and J by 6 bases, with 7 bases left in between. The CDR3 bases are TGTGCCAGCAGCTTGGTTTGGGGCGAGCAGTACTTC. This sequence encodes CASSLVWGEQYF. The complete variable domain, with remaining parts taken from reference TRBV5-5 and TRBJ2-7, reads DAGVTQSPTHLIKTRGQQVTLRCSPISGHKSVSWYQQVLGQGPQFIFQYYEKEERGRGNFPDRFSARQFPNYSSELNVNALLLGDSALYLCASSLVWGEQYFGPGTRLTVT.

The gene calls are TRBV7-3 and TRBJ2-1, with 12 positions matching TRBD2. The V gene end was trimmed by 5 bases and the J gene end by 7 bases; junction bases not matched to a gene: 6. The CDR3 extends over 15 amino acids. Germline V gives CDR1 SGHTA, CDR2 FQGTGA. This CDR3 reads CASSLAGGPYNEQFF. The CDR3 DNA is TGTGCCAGCAGCCTAGCGGGGGGGCCTTATAATGAGCAGTTCTTC.

This sequence joins TRBV7-9 and TRBJ2-7; D assignment may be TRBD1 or TRBD2 (5 bases each). This CDR3 contains 16 residues. The ends were cut back, 5 bases at V and 3 bases at J, with 20 bases in the middle. CDR1 is SEHNR and CDR2 is FQNEAQ in the germline V gene (reference sequence). CDR3 in DNA: TGTGCCAGCAGCCCCGACGAGGGGCCCCGTCTCTACGAGCAGTACTTC. Translating it yields CASSPDEGPRLYEQYF.

A note on this clone: The same CDR3 can be traced to other DNA sequences in this sample. V is TRBV28 and J is TRBJ1-2, with D possibly TRBD1 on 5 matching bases. Germline-derived CDR1 and CDR2 are MDHEN and SYDVKM. The CDR3 contains 11 residues. The ends were cut back, 2 bases at V and 8 bases at J, with 6 bases in the middle. CDR3 nucleotide sequence: TGTGCCAGCAGTTTAGGGGGGGGCTACACCTTC. Its translation: CASSLGGGYTF.

The chain has TRBV5-1 and TRBJ1-2; D is undetermined. V lost 0 bases and J lost 5, with 14 bases in between. Germline V lookup: CDR1 SGHRS, CDR2 YFSETQ. CDR3 size: 15 residues. CDR3 in DNA: TGCGCCAGCAGCTTGGAAGCCAGGCATCTTTATGGCTACACCTTC. It translates to CASSLEARHLYGYTF.

A few counts support this clone. This chain joins TRBV19 and TRBJ1-1; possibly TRBD1 for D (6 bases). Germline CDR1 is LNHDA and CDR2 is SQIVND (reference sequence). The ends were cut back, 5 bases at V and 3 bases at J, with 13 bases in the middle. The CDR3 covers 14 residues. CDR3 nucleotide sequence: TGTGCCAGTAGTGCTGCAGGGGAATACACTGAAGCTTTCTTT. It yields the protein CASSAAGEYTEAFF.

This chain links TRBV12-5 with TRBJ2-3; tentative D call: TRBD1 (6 bases). CDR1 and CDR2 from the germline V gene are LGHNT and FRNRAP. Trimming stripped 3 bases from V and 1 base from J, with 17 bases between. The CDR3 is made up of 17 amino acids. As DNA, the CDR3 is TGTGCTAGTGGTTTCTCGACAGGAGAGAGGGGCACAGATACGCAGTATTTT. Translation: CASGFSTGERGTDTQYF.

This chain uses TRBV24-1 with TRBJ2-7, with D maybe TRBD1 (5 bases). The CDR3 length is 13 residues. V was clipped by 3 bases and J by 3 bases, with 8 bases between them. CDR1 KGHDR and CDR2 SFDVKD come from the germline V gene. The CDR3 region has the DNA TGTGCCACCAGTGATAGTGACAGCTACGAGCAGTACTTC. Protein product: CATSDSDSYEQYF.

V and J are TRBV7-3 and TRBJ2-7; 12 nucleotides line up with TRBD2. The V and J ends lost 5 bases and 2 bases, in that order; junction bases with no gene match: 7. There are 16 residues in the CDR3. The germline CDR1 and CDR2 sequences are SGHTA and FQGTGA. The chain's CDR3 is CASSPGLAGTPYEQYF. The CDR3 region has the DNA TGTGCCAGCAGCCCCGGACTAGCGGGAACCCCCTACGAGCAGTACTTC.

This sequence joins TRBV27 and TRBJ1-5; D might be TRBD1 (5 bases). Germline lookup yields CDR1 MNHEY and CDR2 SMNVEV (reference sequence). The V end was cut by 0 bases, the J end by 0 bases, with 6 bases between. The CDR3 spans 15 residues. CDR3 DNA: TGTGCCAGCAGTTTATCGACAGTTAGCAATCAGCCCCAGCATTTT. Amino acid sequence: CASSLSTVSNQPQHF.

J is TRBJ2-1 and V is TRBV7-9; TRBD2 matches at 10 bases. The CDR3 runs 16 residues. V lost 6 bases and J lost 4; bases outside the gene matches: 9. Germline CDR1 reads SEHNR; CDR2 reads FQNEAQ (reference sequence). DNA of the CDR3: TGTGCCAGCAGTTTGGCCCCTAGCGGGGGATACAATGAGCAGTTCTTC. Its translation is CASSLAPSGGYNEQFF.

The chain uses TRBV5-4 and TRBJ2-3; perhaps TRBD1 as D (5 bases). This CDR3 region has 19 residues. The V gene lost 3 bases and the J gene lost 1 base, with 24 bases spanning the gap. Germline V CDR1 and CDR2: SGHNT, YYREEE (reference sequence). Written as DNA, the CDR3 is TGTGCCAGCAGCTCCAGGACACAAAGGCACATTGTCCGCACAGATACGCAGTATTTT. Its translation is CASSSRTQRHIVRTDTQYF.

The chain couples TRBV5-6 to TRBJ2-7; 10 bases map to TRBD1. The germline V gene has CDR1 SGHDT and CDR2 YYEEEE. V was pared by 0 bases and J by 7 bases, with 7 bases of the junction left unmatched. This CDR3 has 15 amino acids. The CDR3 spells CASSLAGTGAWEQYF. CDR3 DNA sequence: TGTGCCAGCAGCTTGGCCGGGACAGGGGCATGGGAGCAGTACTTC.

This chain connects TRBV5-4 to TRBJ1-6; D may be TRBD1 (5 bases). The V end was cut by 1 base, the J end by 5 bases, with 13 bases between. The length of the CDR3 is 16 residues. Per the germline V gene, CDR1 is SGHNT and CDR2 is YYREEE (reference sequence). The CDR3 is CASSLFRGFDNSPLHF. The CDR3 DNA reads as TGTGCCAGCAGCTTGTTCCGGGGGTTTGATAATTCACCCCTCCACTTT.

The chain combines TRBV19 with TRBJ1-3, with D uncertain. Trimming removed 5 bases from V and 2 bases from J, with 13 bases in between. Germline V gene lookup returns CDR1 LNHDA and CDR2 SQIVND (reference sequence). The CDR3 is 15 amino acids. The DNA for the CDR3 is TGTGCCAGTAGTGTTGCCGAATACCCTGGAAACACCATATATTTT. As protein: CASSVAEYPGNTIYF.

V usage is TRBV20-1 and J usage is TRBJ1-5; 7 bases match TRBD1. The CDR3 runs to 13 residues. Germline V gene data show CDR1 as DFQATT and CDR2 as SNEGSKA (reference sequence). Losses at the gene ends were 3 bases for V and 6 bases for J; bases not matched to a gene: 5. The CDR3: CSASDRVGQPQHF. The DNA of the CDR3 is TGCAGTGCTAGTGACAGGGTTGGTCAGCCCCAGCATTTT.

About this clone: The germline gene is not matched at one end of the junction; a read error may be the cause. The V call is TRBV30, the J call TRBJ1-6, with D unclear. The CDR3 is made up of 13 amino acids. CDR1 and CDR2 from the germline V gene are GTSNPN and SVGIG (reference sequence). This chain's CDR3 is CAWSKDNNSPLHF. The CDR3 DNA is TGTGCTTGGAGTAAGGATAATAATTCACCCCTCCACTTT.

The chain carries TRBV11-2 and TRBJ1-2; maybe TRBD1 (6 bases). Trimming removed 1 base at V and 8 bases at J, with 14 bases between. The CDR3 runs to 14 residues. Germline-derived CDR1 and CDR2 are SGHAT and FQNNGV. This CDR3 reads CASSLAARGLGYTF. The DNA of the CDR3 is TGTGCCAGCAGCTTAGCGGCCAGGGGATTGGGCTACACCTTC.

V is TRBV12-5 and J is TRBJ1-3; no firm D call. Trimming pared 9 bases from V and 7 bases from J, leaving 1 base between. CDR1 and CDR2 (germline): LGHNT, FRNRAP. The CDR3 loop spans 8 amino acids. CDR3 in amino acids: CARNTIYF. The CDR3 nucleotides read TGTGCTAGGAACACCATATATTTT. Variable domain in full (rest from reference TRBV12-5 and TRBJ1-3): DARVTQTPRHKVTEMGQEVTMRCQPILGHNTVFWYRQTMMQGLELLAYFRNRAPLDDSGMPKDRFSAEMPDATLATLKIQPSEPRDSAVYFCARNTIYFGEGSWLTVV.